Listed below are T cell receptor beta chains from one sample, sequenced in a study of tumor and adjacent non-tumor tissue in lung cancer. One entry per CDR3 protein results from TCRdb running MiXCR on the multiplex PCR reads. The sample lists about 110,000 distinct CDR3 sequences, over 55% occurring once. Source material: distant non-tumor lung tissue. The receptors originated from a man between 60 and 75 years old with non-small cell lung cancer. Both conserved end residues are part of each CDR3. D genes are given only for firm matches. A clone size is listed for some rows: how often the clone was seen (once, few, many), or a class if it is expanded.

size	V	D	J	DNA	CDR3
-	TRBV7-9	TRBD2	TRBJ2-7	TGTGCCAGCAGCTTGGGACTAGCGGGGGACGATACCTACGAGCAGTACTTC	CASSLGLAGDDTYEQYF
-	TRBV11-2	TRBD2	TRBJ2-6	TGTGCCAGCAGCTCGGATTCGGGACTAGCAGGGAGGAGGTCTGGGGCCAAGGTCCTGACTTTC	CASSSDSGLAGRRSGAKVLTF
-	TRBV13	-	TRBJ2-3	TGTGCCATCAGCTTAGCTGACAGTTCCACAGATACGCAGTATTTT	CAISLADSSTDTQYF
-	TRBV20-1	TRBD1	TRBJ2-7	TGCAGTGCTAGTGGGACAGGGACCTACGAGCAGTACTTC	CSASGTGTYEQYF
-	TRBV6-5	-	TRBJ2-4	TGTGCCAGCAGAAGGGACTGCCGAAAAAACATTCAGTACTTC	CASRRDCRKNIQYF
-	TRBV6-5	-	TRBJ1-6	TGTGCCAGCAGTGTCGAGACAATGAATTCACCCCTCCACTTT	CASSVETMNSPLHF
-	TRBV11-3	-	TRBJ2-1	TGTGTAAGCAGCCCCTCGGGGAGCTCCTACAATGAGCAGTTCTTC	CVSSPSGSSYNEQFF
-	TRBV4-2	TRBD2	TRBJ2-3	TGTGCCAGCAGCCAAGTAGCGGGAGATATAGATACCCAGTATTTT	CASSQVAGDIDTQYF
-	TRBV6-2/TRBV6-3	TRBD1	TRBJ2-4	TGTGCCAGCAGTTACTCGAAGGAGACAGGGTCTCTTGGCATTCAATACTTC	CASSYSKETGSLGIQYF
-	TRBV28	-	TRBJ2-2	TGTGCCGGCAGCCCATCTTATGACTCCCCTGTGGAGCTGTTTTTT	CAGSPSYDSPVELFF
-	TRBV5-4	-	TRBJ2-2	TGTGCCAGCAGCTTGGGACACATTAACACCGGGGACCTGTTTTTT	CASSLGHINTGDLFF
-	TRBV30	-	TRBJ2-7	TGTGCCTGGAGTGTATTGGGACTGGCGGTCTACGAGCAGTACTTC	CAWSVLGLAVYEQYF
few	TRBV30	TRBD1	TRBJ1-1	TGTGCCTGGAGTGAGACAGGGGGCTATACTGAAGCTTTCTTT	CAWSETGGYTEAFF
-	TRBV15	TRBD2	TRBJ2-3	TGTGCCACCAGCAGAGGGCGCGGGAGTGGCGCAGATACGCAGTATTTT	CATSRGRGSGADTQYF